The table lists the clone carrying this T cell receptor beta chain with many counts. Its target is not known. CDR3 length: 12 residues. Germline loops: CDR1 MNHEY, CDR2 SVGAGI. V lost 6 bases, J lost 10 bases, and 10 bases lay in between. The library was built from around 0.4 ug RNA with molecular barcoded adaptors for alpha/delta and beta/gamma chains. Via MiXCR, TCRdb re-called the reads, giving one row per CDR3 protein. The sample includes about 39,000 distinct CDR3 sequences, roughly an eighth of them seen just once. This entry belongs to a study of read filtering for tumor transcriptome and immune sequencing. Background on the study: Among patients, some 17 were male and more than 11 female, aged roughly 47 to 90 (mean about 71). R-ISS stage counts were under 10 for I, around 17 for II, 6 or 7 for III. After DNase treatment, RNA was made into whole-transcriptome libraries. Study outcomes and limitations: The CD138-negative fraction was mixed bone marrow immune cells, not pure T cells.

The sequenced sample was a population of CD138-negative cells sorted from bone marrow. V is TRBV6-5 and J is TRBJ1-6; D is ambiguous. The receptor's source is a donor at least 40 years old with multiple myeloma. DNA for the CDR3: TGTGCCAGCAGGCAGCAATTGTCACCCCTCCACTTT. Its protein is CASRQQLSPLHF.